This paragraph covers one T cell receptor (beta chain) sequence. The antigen is undetermined. It was with 60 Vbeta and 13 Jbeta primers that the PCR ran. Sequencing was performed with immunoSEQ multiplex PCR; in TCRdb, only in-frame clones are kept and a portion is missing. The sample shows 150,000 to 200,000 clones, 60% to 80% of them seen only once. These data belong to a study of cytomegalovirus exposure and HLA in healthy donors. Background on the study: Most donors, 70% to 85% of 350 to 450 genotyped, fell in the Caucasian-associated ancestry cluster. Overall study findings and caveats: In a later analysis, parvovirus B19, influenza, CMV and Epstein-Barr virus appeared linked to several top co-occurrence clusters. Most TCR sequences were seen very rarely across donors, but some public TCRs occurred in many. Reports indicated that the classifier achieved high specificity and sensitivity in diagnosing cytomegalovirus status.

This CDR3 is 14 amino acids long. The J gene is TRBJ2-5, the V gene TRBV21-1; the table's D call TRBD1 went unverified against the DNA. TRBV21-1 counts as a pseudogene. Sequencing was carried out using PBMCs. The sequence came from a woman aged 45-65 years in good health and CMV-seropositive. CDR3 sequence reads: CASSNGTGRQTQYF. DNA for the CDR3: TGTGCCAGCAGCAACGGGACAGGGAGGCAGACCCAGTACTTC.